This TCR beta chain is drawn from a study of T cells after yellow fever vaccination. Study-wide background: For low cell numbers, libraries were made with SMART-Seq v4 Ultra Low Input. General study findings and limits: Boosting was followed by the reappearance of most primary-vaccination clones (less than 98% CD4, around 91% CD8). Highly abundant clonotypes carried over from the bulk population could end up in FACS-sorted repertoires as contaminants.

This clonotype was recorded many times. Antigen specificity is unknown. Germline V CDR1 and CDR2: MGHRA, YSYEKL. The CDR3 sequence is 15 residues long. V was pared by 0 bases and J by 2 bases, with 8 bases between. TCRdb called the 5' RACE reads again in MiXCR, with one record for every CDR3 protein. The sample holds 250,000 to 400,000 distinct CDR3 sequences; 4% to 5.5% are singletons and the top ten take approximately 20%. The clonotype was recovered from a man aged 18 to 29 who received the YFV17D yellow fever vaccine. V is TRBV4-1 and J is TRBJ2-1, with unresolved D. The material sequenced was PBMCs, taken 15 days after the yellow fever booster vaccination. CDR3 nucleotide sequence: TGCGCCAGCAGCCAAGAACTTAGGGCCTACAATGAGCAGTTCTTC. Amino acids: CASSQELRAYNEQFF.